The T cell receptor beta chain described here comes from a study of radiation and T cells in renal cell carcinoma. CDR1 is SGDLS, CDR2 YYNGEE, per germline. Losses at the gene ends were 4 bases for V and 7 bases for J; bases not matched to a gene: 8. This CDR3 comprises 15 residues. This clone was detected a few times. Time point of the sample: blood 4 weeks post-SBRT, at nephrectomy. Treatment in this sample: 15 Gy SBRT to primary tumor, nephrectomy 4 weeks later. Clones were sequenced by immunoSEQ multiplex PCR, and TCRdb holds only the in-frame ones, with some missing. The sample holds about 170,000 clones; about 88% are singletons and the top ten take around 11%.

The chain is built from TRBV9 and TRBJ1-5; 10 bases map to TRBD1. The sequence was obtained from a woman aged 45-65 years with renal cell carcinoma. This specimen was blood, taken from a patient whose treatment included radiotherapy and nephrectomy. CDR3 protein: CASSLGGTGVQPQHF. CDR3 bases: TGTGCCAGCAGCCTAGGGGGGACAGGGGTCCAGCCCCAGCATTTT.